This T cell receptor beta chain was obtained from a study of regulatory T cells in long-lasting Graves disease. Documented time point: newly diagnosed GD, antithyroid drugs for less than 3 months. After RNA was extracted from PBMCs, the TCR library was made from it. The junction had 4 bases not matched to a gene; V was cut back by 4 bases and J by 9 bases. The CDR3 is 14 amino acids. Germline CDR1 reads LNHDA; CDR2 reads SQIVND (reference sequence). Building the TCR beta libraries relied on iRepertoire HTBI primers, and CDR3 regions underwent Arm-PCR. Via MiXCR, TCRdb re-called the multiplex PCR reads, giving one row per CDR3 protein. The table lists over 500,000 distinct CDR3 sequences, 15% to 20% of them singletons, with about 12% in the top ten. This sample was also put to use in a study of T cells in Graves' hyperthyroidism and ophthalmopathy.

The sequencing here drew on peripheral blood mononuclear cells (PBMCs), taken at new diagnosis, from a patient treated with antithyroid drugs. The receptor's source is a man younger than 35 with Graves disease. The J gene is TRBJ2-1, the V gene TRBV19, with TRBD2 identical over 12 bases. CDR3 amino acids: CASSTSGRAIEQFF. Here the CDR3 DNA reads TGTGCCAGTAGTACTAGCGGGAGGGCCATTGAGCAGTTCTTC.